The source of this T cell receptor beta chain is a study of T cell changes during pregnancy in multiple sclerosis. Repertoires were generated with immunoSEQ multiplex PCR, while TCRdb's copy carries only in-frame clones and drops some. The sample consists of 55,000 to 85,000 clones, approximately 90% of them appearing once. CDR3 length: 17 residues. CDR1 is GTSNPN and CDR2 is SVGIG in the germline V gene (reference sequence). V lost 5 bases to trimming and J lost 4 bases; unmatched junction nucleotides: 20. The V and J genes are TRBV30 and TRBJ2-7; 7 nucleotides line up with TRBD1. The sequence was obtained from a female donor with multiple sclerosis, enrolled in a pregnancy study. Material: peripheral blood, obtained in the third trimester of pregnancy. Here the CDR3 reads CAWLPHEIQGWEYEQYF. The CDR3 region has the DNA TGTGCCTGGTTGCCACACGAGATACAGGGGTGGGAATACGAGCAGTACTTC.